This T cell receptor (beta chain) originates from a study of shared clonotypes between healthy human individuals. Whole-study results and caveats: Non-shared clonotypes were found to have lower generation probabilities than the clonotypes that were shared by all four of the sorted-subset donors. What limited the represented genetic and exposure-history diversity was the small number of donors.

Using immunoSEQ multiplex PCR, the repertoire was profiled, and TCRdb retains in-frame clones only, with some absent. Of about 1 million clones listed, about 75% were seen once; the top ten hold 1.4% to 1.5%. This CDR3 region has 13 residues. The germline V and J ends were trimmed by 0 bases and 6 bases, with 9 bases remaining between them. Germline V gene lookup returns CDR1 SGDLS and CDR2 YYNGEE. In regard to this clone: Its antigen remains unknown.

The sequenced sample was memory CD4+ T cells sorted from blood. Subset reported: CD45RA-negative fraction. The chain links TRBV9 to TRBJ1-1, with D hard to call. This clonotype originated in a young man in good health. CDR3 nucleotide sequence: TGTGCCAGCAGCGTAGAGGAGAGGGCTGAAGCTTTCTTT. Translating it yields CASSVEERAEAFF.